This record concerns one TCR beta chain sequence. The sample is drawn from a study of blood T cell repertoires in COVID-19. In the study overall: Some COVID-19 samples were acute and others convalescent; all came from the United States, Italy and Spain. T cells, B-cell-depleted T cells, or PBMCs provided the cDNA or gDNA that served as material.

As originally analysed: Amplification of reference gene primers was used by the study to estimate nucleated cell counts. Sequencing was performed with immunoSEQ multiplex PCR; in TCRdb, only in-frame clones are kept and a portion is missing. V and J calls and clone size are as listed in that table; D and trimming were resolved from the DNA. This sample has under 300,000 clones, with under 85% found just once. After removal of 5 bases from V and 9 bases from J, the junction contained 6 bases not matched to a gene. CDR3 size: 14 residues. CDR1 and CDR2 (germline): SGHNT, YYREEE (reference sequence). The source is a man aged 30-40 years who had recovered from COVID-19. The rearrangement joins TRBV5-4 to TRBJ1-6, with 9 positions matching TRBD1. The sequenced sample consisted of peripheral blood. CDR3 sequence (DNA): TGTGCCAGCAGATTACAGGGGGCGGGTTCACCCCTCCACTTT. This codes for CASRLQGAGSPLHF.